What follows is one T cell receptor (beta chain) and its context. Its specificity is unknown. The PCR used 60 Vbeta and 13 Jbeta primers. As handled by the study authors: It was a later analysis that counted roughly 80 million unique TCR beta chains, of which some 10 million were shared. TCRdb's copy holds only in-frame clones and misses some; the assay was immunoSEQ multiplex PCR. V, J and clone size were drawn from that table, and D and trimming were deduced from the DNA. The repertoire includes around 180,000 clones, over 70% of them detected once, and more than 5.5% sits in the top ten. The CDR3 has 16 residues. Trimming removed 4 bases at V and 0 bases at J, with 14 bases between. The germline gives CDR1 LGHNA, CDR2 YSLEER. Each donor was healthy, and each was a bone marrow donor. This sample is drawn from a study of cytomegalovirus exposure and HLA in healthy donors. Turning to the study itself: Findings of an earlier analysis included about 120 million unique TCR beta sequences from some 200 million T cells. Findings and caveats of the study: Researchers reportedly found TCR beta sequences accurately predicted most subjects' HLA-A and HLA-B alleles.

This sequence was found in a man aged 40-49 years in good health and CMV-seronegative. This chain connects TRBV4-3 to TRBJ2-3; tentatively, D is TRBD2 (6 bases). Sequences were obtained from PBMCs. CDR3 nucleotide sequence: TGCGCCAGCAGCCCCGGAGTAGCGGCTAGCACAGATACGCAGTATTTT. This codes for CASSPGVAASTDTQYF.